This T cell receptor beta chain was observed in a study of T cells in Graves' hyperthyroidism and ophthalmopathy. Overall study findings and caveats: The model anticipated ophthalmopathy a median about six months pre-onset.

The TCR beta CDR3 regions underwent amplification using RNA transcripts as the source. Carried out on the TCR CDR3, a first-round RT-PCR used the HTBI primer set. TCRdb reanalysed the multiplex PCR reads using MiXCR and keeps one entry per CDR3 protein. The repertoire holds roughly 350,000 distinct CDR3 sequences, with roughly 15% as singletons. Trimming took 3 bases from V and 3 from J, leaving 14 bases between them. This CDR3 has 15 amino acids. Germline V gene sequence: CDR1 KGHSH, CDR2 LQKENI. This clonotype turned up a few times. Its specificity is not known. What was sequenced was blood. The chain links TRBV18 to TRBJ1-1, with a tentative D call TRBD1 (6 bases). The source is a woman between 35 and 50 years old with Graves' ophthalmopathy. CDR3 residues: CASSPGQKGDTEAFF. The CDR3 DNA reads as TGTGCCAGCTCACCCGGACAGAAGGGAGACACTGAAGCTTTCTTT.